The 23 T cell receptor beta chains given below trace back to one sample, sequenced in a study of T cells in Graves' hyperthyroidism and ophthalmopathy. RNA transcripts gave rise to amplified TCR beta CDR3 regions. The study used the HTBI primer set for a first-round RT-PCR of the TCR CDR3. MiXCR, applied by TCRdb to the multiplex PCR reads, yields one record per CDR3 protein. The sample lists approximately 590,000 distinct CDR3 sequences, roughly 46% occurring once. The specimen sequenced was peripheral blood or thyroid tissue (not recorded which). Every receptor here comes from a woman aged 18 to 35 with Graves' hyperthyroidism.

This clonotype was counted many times. The chain joins TRBV20-1 to TRBJ2-5, with 7 bases matching TRBD1. This CDR3 spans 14 amino acids. CDR1 is DFQATT and CDR2 is SNEGSKA in the germline V gene (reference sequence). V lost 3 bases, J lost 4 bases, and 8 bases stayed unmatched. CDR3 amino acids: CSASDTGATETQYF. In DNA form, the CDR3 reads TGCAGTGCTAGCGACACAGGGGCTACAGAGACCCAGTACTTC.

The chain recombines TRBV6-4 with TRBJ1-2; perhaps TRBD1 as D (6 bases). V was pared by 4 bases and J by 6 bases, with 18 bases between. The CDR3 has 15 residues. From germline, CDR1 is MRHNA and CDR2 SNTAGT. The DNA of the CDR3 is TGTGCCAGCAGTGCCTTACGGGGGGCGAGTGATGGCTACACCTTC. It yields the protein CASSALRGASDGYTF.

This chain joins TRBV25-1 and TRBJ2-6; D might be TRBD1 (5 bases). The V end lost 10 bases, the J end lost 2 bases, and 9 bases lay between the germline ends. The CDR3 loop spans 13 amino acids. The germline CDR1 and CDR2 sequences are MGHDK and SYGVNS. The CDR3 region has the DNA TGTGCCAAAATAGGGGCTGGGGCCAACGTCCTGACTTTC. Its translation is CAKIGAGANVLTF.

About this clonotype itself: One junction end does not reproduce the germline sequence, and a read error may be involved. CDR3 residues: CATSINTGELFF. DNA of the CDR3: TGTGCCACCAGCATAAACACAGGGGAGCTGTTTTTT. The chain employs TRBV15 and TRBJ2-2, with unresolved D. This CDR3 has 12 residues. CDR1 and CDR2 from the germline V gene are LNHNV and YYDKDF (reference sequence). Drawing the rest from reference TRBV15 and TRBJ2-2, the complete variable domain is DAMVIQNPRYQVTQFGKPVTLSCSQTLNHNVMYWYQQKSSQAPKLLFHYYDKDFNNEADTPDNFQSRRPNTSFCFLDIRSPGLGDTAMYLCATSINTGELFFGEGSRLTVL.

V usage is TRBV6-1 and J usage is TRBJ2-5, with D unresolved. Germline CDR1 and CDR2: MNHNS and SASEGT. This CDR3 contains 14 residues. Trimming cost V 5 bases and J 3 bases, with 13 bases left between them. The CDR3 nucleotides read TGTGCCAGCAGTTACACGAATCGGAAAGAGACCCAGTACTTC. Encoded protein: CASSYTNRKETQYF.

The rearrangement links TRBV7-7 to TRBJ2-5; 9 bases align to TRBD1. Looked up from germline, CDR1 is SSHAT and CDR2 is FNYEAQ (reference sequence). V trimming: 3 bases; J trimming: 5 bases; junction bases outside the gene matches: 13. There are 17 residues in the CDR3. CDR3 DNA: TGTGCCAGCAGCTTTTCCCCTGGGGGACAGGGTCGCGAGACCCAGTACTTC. This translates into CASSFSPGGQGRETQYF.

The V gene is TRBV18, the J gene TRBJ1-2, with D possibly being TRBD1 (5 bases). This CDR3 comprises 14 residues. Per the germline V gene, CDR1 is KGHSH and CDR2 is LQKENI. Trimming pared 4 bases from V and 2 bases from J, leaving 11 bases between. The CDR3 region is CASSQTRDNYGYTF. The CDR3 coding sequence is TGTGCCAGCTCACAAACGAGGGACAACTATGGCTACACCTTC.

This clonotype has ten or more counts. The chain combines TRBV4-3 with TRBJ1-1; no reliable D call. The CDR3 runs 15 residues. Per germline, CDR1 LGHNA and CDR2 YSLEER. Deletions cut 1 base from V and 4 bases from J, with 13 bases between. This CDR3 reads CASSQGITLGTEAFF. The CDR3, as DNA: TGCGCCAGCAGCCAAGGAATCACCCTGGGCACTGAAGCTTTCTTT.

This chain links TRBV11-3 with TRBJ1-2, with unresolved D. Germline V lookup: CDR1 SGHNT, CDR2 YENEEA. The germline V and J ends were trimmed by 5 bases and 4 bases, with 11 bases remaining between them. The CDR3 contains 13 residues. This CDR3 is CASSVGPIYGYTF. Here the CDR3 DNA reads TGTGCCAGCAGCGTCGGACCGATCTATGGCTACACCTTC.

This clonotype was detected ten times or more. The genes are TRBV7-3 and TRBJ2-5, with TRBD2 as a possible D gene (6 bases). The CDR3 length is 13 residues. Looked up from germline, CDR1 is SGHTA and CDR2 is FQGTGA. Trimming removed 4 bases at V and 5 bases at J, with 11 bases between. Here the CDR3 reads CASSSGRGETQYF. DNA for the CDR3: TGTGCCAGCAGCTCGGGACGGGGGGAGACCCAGTACTTC.

The chain is built from TRBV20-1 and TRBJ1-6; the match to TRBD1 covers 9 bases. The V gene's germline CDR1 is DFQATT and CDR2 SNEGSKA (reference sequence). The CDR3 runs 14 residues. Trimming cost V 2 bases and J 8 bases; bases outside gene matches: 4. The CDR3 region is CSARPDRGHSPLHF. The CDR3, as DNA: TGCAGTGCTAGACCGGACAGGGGACATTCACCCCTCCACTTT.

This clonotype was observed many times. CDR3 DNA sequence: TGTGCCAGCAGATTGATGGGAGAGACCCAGTACTTC. It codes for CASRLMGETQYF. The V and J genes are TRBV7-2 and TRBJ2-5; D unresolved. The CDR3 spans 12 residues. Trimming left V 6 bases short and J 4 bases short, with 9 bases between. The germline CDR1 and CDR2 sequences are SGHTA and FQGNSA.

The count of this clonotype is one. This CDR3 fails to terminate in the conserved phenylalanine or tryptophan, so it likely reflects a read error. The DNA is omitted, as the CDR3 cannot be located on it reliably, and the CDR3 follows TCRdb's listing. The CDR3 sequence is CAISEGRV. This chain joins TRBV10-3 and TRBJ2-2; TRBD1, the D gene given by the table, was not confirmed from the DNA. The CDR3 is 8 amino acids long, termini counted. Germline V lookup: CDR1 ENHRY, CDR2 SYGVKD.

This clonotype was seen a single time. Relative to the germline gene, one junction end is altered; a read error may explain this. The chain employs TRBV10-2 and TRBJ2-2, with D possibly TRBD2 on 6 matching bases. There are 13 residues in the CDR3. Germline lookup yields CDR1 WSHSY and CDR2 SAAADI. The DNA of the CDR3 is TGCGCCAGCAGTGAAGTGAACACCGGGGGGCTGTTTTTT. Its translation: CASSEVNTGGLFF.

This clonotype came up a few times. The chain couples TRBV20-1 to TRBJ1-2, with 8 bases identical to TRBD1. Losses at the gene ends were 2 bases for V and 6 bases for J; bases not matched to a gene: 5. This CDR3 is built from 13 residues. The germline CDR1 and CDR2 sequences are DFQATT and SNEGSKA (reference sequence). This CDR3 reads CSARRQGRDGYTF. CDR3 DNA: TGCAGTGCTAGAAGACAGGGGAGGGATGGCTACACCTTC.

The rearrangement uses TRBV7-8 and TRBJ2-7, with D maybe TRBD2 (6 bases). V lost 5 bases and J 2 bases, leaving 19 bases between the germline ends. CDR3 size: 16 residues. The germline gives CDR1 SGHVS, CDR2 FQNEAQ. In nucleotides, the CDR3 is TGTGCCAGCAGCCCACCTGGAACGGGGGTAGCCTACGAGCAGTACTTC. Translated, it gives CASSPPGTGVAYEQYF.

This clonotype was found a few times. The CDR3 reads CASSLLRGGGEQYF. The CDR3 nucleotides are TGTGCCAGCAGCCTCCTCCGGGGAGGTGGGGAGCAGTACTTC. The chain couples TRBV14 to TRBJ2-7; a weak D match, TRBD2 (6 bases). The CDR3 consists of 14 residues. In germline, CDR1 is SGHDN, CDR2 FVKESK. V was cut by 4 bases and J by 7 bases, with 17 bases left in between.

On this clonotype: One end of the junction does not line up with germline, which may come from a read error. J is TRBJ1-6 and V is TRBV5-5, with no clear D. Germline CDR1 and CDR2: SGHKS and YYEKEE (reference sequence). This CDR3 has 14 amino acids. CDR3 residues: CASSLEAAGSPLHF. DNA of the CDR3: TGCGCCAGCAGCTTGGAAGCAGCTGGTTCACCCCTCCACTTT.

The rearrangement links TRBV24-1 to TRBJ2-5; 14 nucleotides line up with TRBD2. Trimming removed 3 bases from V and 7 bases from J; junction bases left unmatched: 6. Germline V CDR1 and CDR2: KGHDR, SFDVKD. CDR3 size: 16 residues. In DNA, the CDR3 is TGTGCCACCAGTGATCCCGGGACTAGCGGGAGTTGGACCCAGTACTTC. This encodes CATSDPGTSGSWTQYF.

This clonotype was counted a single time. CDR3 DNA: TGTGCCAGCACCGGGACAGGTGGCAACGTCCTGACTTTC. This codes for CASTGTGGNVLTF. The chain couples TRBV2 to TRBJ2-6; TRBD1 matches 8 bases. V lost 7 bases and J lost 9; bases outside the gene matches: 5. CDR1 is SNHLY, CDR2 FYNNEI, per germline. The CDR3 spans 13 residues.

Ten or more counts support this clonotype. The V gene is TRBV19, the J gene TRBJ1-2, with 8 nucleotides matching TRBD1. CDR3 length: 14 residues. CDR1 is LNHDA, CDR2 SQIVND, per germline (reference sequence). V lost 5 bases and J lost 8; bases outside the gene matches: 10. CDR3 loop: CASSSLTRGHGYTF. Written as DNA, the CDR3 is TGTGCCAGTAGTTCCCTGACCAGGGGGCACGGCTACACCTTC.

The chain uses TRBV7-9 and TRBJ2-2; the D gene could be TRBD1 or TRBD2 (5 bases each). From germline, CDR1 is SEHNR and CDR2 FQNEAQ (reference sequence). V was trimmed by 8 bases and J by 0 bases, leaving 13 bases between them. CDR3 size: 15 residues. The CDR3 bases are TGTGCCAGCGGCGATCGGGGCGCGAACACCGGGGAGCTGTTTTTT. This translates into CASGDRGANTGELFF.

As to this clonotype: At one of its ends the junction is not consistent with the germline gene, which may arise from a read error. J is TRBJ1-5 and V is TRBV2; tentative D call: TRBD1 (5 bases). The CDR3 runs 14 residues. The germline V gene has CDR1 SNHLY and CDR2 FYNNEI. CDR3 coding DNA: TGTGCCAGCAGTGGACAGATTAGCAATCAGCCCCGGCATTTT. Its protein is CASSGQISNQPRHF.